The clone carrying this TCR beta chain came up many times. These data belong to a study of T-cell reconstitution after alpha-beta-depleted transplantation in children. Library preparation (for TCRbeta) was performed with unique molecular identifiers. TCRdb called the PCR reads again in MiXCR, with one record for every CDR3 protein. Altogether under 60,000 distinct CDR3 sequences are present, under 6.5% being singletons, with the ten largest covering roughly 30%. CDR3 size: 12 residues. Germline CDR1 SGHTA, CDR2 FQGNSA. V lost 6 bases and J 3 bases, leaving 7 bases between the germline ends. The sequencing used PBMCs, mostly from graft donor cells, collected 60 days after TCRalphabeta/CD19-depleted stem cell transplant. The rearrangement joins TRBV7-2 to TRBJ2-3; TRBD2 might be the D (5 bases). This receptor was obtained from a female patient aged 2-9 years who had a stem cell transplant for aplastic anemia, so the T cells may come from the graft donor. This chain's CDR3 is CASRRGTDTQYF. CDR3 bases: TGTGCCAGCAGACGGGGTACAGATACGCAGTATTTT.